These 19 T cell receptor beta chains share one sample of origin, sequenced in a study of cytomegalovirus exposure and HLA in healthy donors. 13 Jbeta primers and 60 Vbeta primers were used for the PCR. The method was immunoSEQ multiplex PCR; TCRdb's version includes in-frame clones alone and lacks a portion of them. Among 90,000 to 140,000 clones listed, around 72% were seen once. The sample comprised PBMCs. These TCRs come from a man aged 25-45 years in good health and CMV-seronegative.

The chain employs TRBV30 and TRBJ2-3; D is perhaps TRBD2 (5 bases). In germline, CDR1 is GTSNPN, CDR2 SVGIG (reference sequence). CDR3 length equals 13 residues. The CDR3, as DNA: TGTGTCTCCCCCGGGGTTAGCACAGATACGCAGTATTTT. Translating gives CVSPGVSTDTQYF.

This clone occurred once. V and J are TRBV5-4 and TRBJ2-5, with 11 nucleotides matching TRBD2. Germline trimming cut 2 bases from V and 5 bases from J; bases unmatched to any gene: 8. CDR3 size: 16 residues. The germline gives CDR1 SGHNT, CDR2 YYREEE (reference sequence). CDR3 loop: CASSFVVAGGLETQYF. CDR3 DNA sequence: TGTGCCAGCAGCTTTGTGGTAGCGGGGGGGCTCGAGACCCAGTACTTC.

V usage is TRBV7-2 and J usage is TRBJ1-5; D may be TRBD1 (5 bases). This CDR3 spans 15 amino acids. Germline V gives CDR1 SGHTA, CDR2 FQGNSA. Trimming left V 0 bases short and J 4 bases short, with 10 bases between. CDR3 coding DNA: TGTGCCAGCAGCTTAGCGCAGGCAGGGAATCAGCCCCAGCATTTT. Translated: CASSLAQAGNQPQHF.

The rearrangement joins TRBV11-2 to TRBJ1-2; D gene uncertain. The CDR3 is 17 residues long. CDR1 and CDR2 (germline): SGHAT, FQNNGV. The V end lost 2 bases, the J end lost 8 bases, and 24 bases lay between the germline ends. This CDR3 reads CASSLTPYPIRMGGYTF. CDR3 DNA sequence: TGTGCCAGCAGCTTAACTCCCTACCCCATCCGTATGGGCGGCTACACCTTC. The variable domain in full, completed from reference TRBV11-2 and TRBJ1-2, reads EAGVAQSPRYKIIEKRQSVAFWCNPISGHATLYWYQQILGQGPKLLIQFQNNGVVDDSQLPKDRFSAERLKGVDSTLKIQPAKLEDSAVYLCASSLTPYPIRMGGYTFGSGTRLTVV.

This sequence joins TRBV29-1 and TRBJ1-1; perhaps TRBD1 as D (6 bases). Germline values: CDR1 SQVTM, CDR2 ANQGSEA. V was clipped by 3 bases and J by 4 bases, with 15 bases between them. The CDR3 contains 14 residues. The CDR3 loop reads CSVDLIEGVTEAFF. For the CDR3, the DNA is TGCAGCGTTGATCTGATTGAGGGGGTCACTGAAGCTTTCTTT. The whole variable domain, remainder taken from reference TRBV29-1 and TRBJ1-1, is SAVISQKPSRDICQRGTSLTIQCQVDSQVTMMFWYRQQPGQSLTLIATANQGSEATYESGFVIDKFPISRPNLTFSTLTVSNMSPEDSSIYLCSVDLIEGVTEAFFGQGTRLTVV.

The rearrangement uses TRBV7-2 and TRBJ1-6; the match to TRBD1 covers 8 bases. V shed 5 bases and J 5 bases; nucleotides not matched to a gene: 5. Germline-derived CDR1 and CDR2 are SGHTA and FQGNSA. This CDR3 contains 15 residues. The CDR3 nucleotides are TGTGCCAGCAGCGCGGGACAGGCGAATAATTCACCCCTCCACTTT. Residues: CASSAGQANNSPLHF.

The rearrangement joins TRBV7-6 to TRBJ1-6, with D unresolved. CDR1 and CDR2 (germline): SGHVS, FNYEAQ. This CDR3 is 14 amino acids long. The ends were cut back, 6 bases at V and 7 bases at J, with 13 bases in the middle. Here the CDR3 DNA reads TGTGCCAGCAGGCTGTGGCAGACAAATTCACCCCTCCACTTT. As protein: CASRLWQTNSPLHF.

V usage is TRBV7-9 and J usage is TRBJ2-3; 9 positions agree with TRBD2. The germline gives CDR1 SEHNR, CDR2 FQNEAQ (reference sequence). V trimming: 0 bases; J trimming: 1 base; junction bases outside the gene matches: 2. The CDR3 contains 16 residues. In DNA, the CDR3 is TGTGCCAGCAGCTTAGCGGCTAGCGGGGGCACAGATACGCAGTATTTT. It is translated as CASSLAASGGTDTQYF.

Only one count was recorded for this clone. This chain connects TRBV9 to TRBJ2-1, with 9 bases lining up with TRBD2. The CDR3 consists of 18 residues. V lost 0 bases and J lost 2; bases outside the gene matches: 9. Germline CDR1 and CDR2: SGDLS and YYNGEE. The CDR3 protein is CASSVGRASGATYNEQFF. Here the CDR3 DNA reads TGTGCCAGCAGCGTAGGAAGGGCTAGCGGGGCGACCTACAATGAGCAGTTCTTC.

The chain links TRBV5-6 to TRBJ2-7; D not resolved. This CDR3 is 14 amino acids long. The V gene lost 1 base and the J gene lost 2 bases, with 10 bases spanning the gap. The germline CDR1 and CDR2 sequences are SGHDT and YYEEEE. CDR3 residues: CASSLTVKTYEQYF. The CDR3, as DNA: TGTGCCAGCAGCTTGACGGTCAAAACCTACGAGCAGTACTTC. Using reference TRBV5-6 and TRBJ2-7 for the parts outside the CDR3, the full variable domain is DAGVTQSPTHLIKTRGQQVTLRCSPKSGHDTVSWYQQALGQGPQFIFQYYEEEERQRGNFPDRFSGHQFPNYSSELNVNALLLGDSALYLCASSLTVKTYEQYFGPGTRLTVT.

V usage is TRBV18 and J usage is TRBJ1-1; 8 nucleotides agree with TRBD1. Germline V gene data show CDR1 as KGHSH and CDR2 as LQKENI. This CDR3 has 14 amino acids. V was clipped by 5 bases and J by 6 bases; unmatched bases: 8. The CDR3 reads CASSSSRGRAEAFF. CDR3 nucleotides: TGTGCCAGCTCATCGAGCAGGGGGCGAGCTGAAGCTTTCTTT.

As for this clone: This specimen includes other DNA sequences encoding the same CDR3. The CDR3 loop reads CASSSPPRGVTGNTIYF. The DNA for the CDR3 is TGTGCCAGCAGCTCACCTCCAAGGGGCGTGACTGGAAACACCATATATTTT. The chain recombines TRBV5-4 with TRBJ1-3; D is possibly TRBD1 (5 bases). Germline values: CDR1 SGHNT, CDR2 YYREEE (reference sequence). V was shortened by 3 bases and J by 2 bases, with 18 bases between the two germline ends. CDR3 length: 17 amino acids.

The chain uses TRBV30 and TRBJ1-1; no reliable D call. V lost 2 bases and J 4 bases, leaving 11 bases between the germline ends. Germline V gene sequence: CDR1 GTSNPN, CDR2 SVGIG (reference sequence). The CDR3 runs 13 residues. The CDR3 coding sequence is TGTGCCTGGAGTTCCGGGAAAGGCACTGAAGCTTTCTTT. Translation gives CAWSSGKGTEAFF.

This chain uses TRBV2 with TRBJ1-5; a weak D match, TRBD1 (5 bases). The germline V and J ends were trimmed by 5 bases and 7 bases, with 15 bases remaining between them. The CDR3 has 14 residues. Germline-derived CDR1 and CDR2 are SNHLY and FYNNEI. CDR3 sequence reads: CASSWSGLAQPQHF. CDR3 DNA sequence: TGTGCCAGCAGTTGGTCAGGGCTGGCGCAGCCCCAGCATTTT.

This clone showed up just once. V and J are TRBV7-8 and TRBJ2-1, with 12 nucleotides matching TRBD2. From germline, CDR1 is SGHVS and CDR2 FQNEAQ. V shed 1 base and J 9 bases; nucleotides not matched to a gene: 4. The CDR3 runs to 15 residues. CDR3 in amino acids: CASSLVAGLAGEQFF. In nucleotides, the CDR3 is TGTGCCAGCAGCTTAGTGGCGGGACTAGCGGGTGAGCAGTTCTTC.

This clone was detected a few times. V and J are TRBV6-5 and TRBJ2-6; perhaps TRBD1 as D (5 bases). Trimming removed 0 bases at V and 4 bases at J, with 10 bases between. CDR3 length equals 16 residues. The germline V gene has CDR1 MNHEY and CDR2 SVGAGI. CDR3 nucleotide sequence: TGTGCCAGCAGTTACTCGTCAGGGTCCGGGGCCAACGTCCTGACTTTC. The encoded protein is CASSYSSGSGANVLTF.

The rearrangement links TRBV14 to TRBJ1-1; TRBD1 is a possible D gene (5 bases). CDR1 SGHDN and CDR2 FVKESK come from the germline V gene. V lost 4 bases and J lost 0, with 15 bases in between. This CDR3 spans 16 amino acids. In DNA, the CDR3 is TGTGCCAGCAGCCCGGGGGAGTTTGGGATGAACACTGAAGCTTTCTTT. It translates to CASSPGEFGMNTEAFF.

The chain combines TRBV2 with TRBJ1-2, with D maybe TRBD1 (6 bases). Germline V gives CDR1 SNHLY, CDR2 FYNNEI. The CDR3 loop spans 13 amino acids. Trimming shortened V by 7 bases and J by 6 bases, and 15 bases separated the two germline ends. The CDR3 coding sequence is TGTGCCAGCAACGGGCAGGGGTCCGATGGCTACACCTTC. Translating gives CASNGQGSDGYTF.

CDR3 nucleotides: TGTGCCAGCGGGACAGGGGGCGGCGGGAGTTACGAGCAGTACTTC. Its protein is CASGTGGGGSYEQYF. The chain has TRBV28 and TRBJ2-7; 12 nucleotides align to TRBD1. Germline trimming cut 8 bases from V and 4 bases from J; bases unmatched to any gene: 9. The CDR3 extends over 15 amino acids. Germline V lookup: CDR1 MDHEN, CDR2 SYDVKM.